The 27 T cell receptor beta chains in this list originate from one sample, sequenced in a study of neoadjuvant anti-PD-1 for oral cavity cancer (dated by TCRdb to about 2021). The time point label, as the study defines it: before neoadjuvant nivolumab. Libraries were constructed by the immunoSEQ multiplex PCR assay. As stored in TCRdb, this immuneACCESS dataset retains in-frame rearrangements with V and J assigned. A fraction of the clones does not appear; measured against another copy, unresolved V genes explain less than half of the discrepancy, and the remainder lacks a known reason. For this sample the table gives 6,000 to 7,500 clones, of which just under 75% were detected only once. The ten most abundant clones make up around 2.9% of the sample. Sample: PBMCs, taken before nivolumab (anti-PD-1) treatment. These receptor sequences come from a person aged 35-79 years with oral cavity squamous cell carcinoma.

The chain uses TRBV6-1 and TRBJ2-1; 8 bases match TRBD2. The V segment lost 0 bases and the J segment 4 bases; nucleotides outside the gene matches: 14. The CDR3 is 19 amino acids. Germline loops: CDR1 MNHNS, CDR2 SASEGT. CDR3 DNA: TGTGCCAGCAGTGAAGCCGGGCCGGGGGGGGCCACGAGGTACAATGAGCAGTTCTTC. Its protein product is CASSEAGPGGATRYNEQFF.

The chain employs TRBV6-1 and TRBJ1-1; D gene uncertain. Germline lookup yields CDR1 MNHNS and CDR2 SASEGT. V lost 2 bases and J lost 2, with 9 bases in between. The CDR3 runs 14 residues. CDR3: CASSELAENTEAFF. CDR3 DNA: TGTGCCAGCAGTGAATTAGCAGAAAACACTGAAGCTTTCTTT.

There are a few counts of this clone. V is TRBV5-4 and J is TRBJ1-4, with TRBD1 matching 9 bases. Germline CDR1 is SGHNT and CDR2 is YYREEE (reference sequence). V gave up 2 bases and J gave up 7 bases; unmatched junction bases: 3. This CDR3 has 14 residues. The CDR3 reads CASSLGTGSEKLFF. The CDR3 bases are TGTGCCAGCAGCTTAGGGACAGGGTCTGAAAAACTGTTTTTT.

V and J are TRBV19 and TRBJ1-4; 7 bases fit TRBD1. After removal of 4 bases from V and 1 base from J, the junction contained 6 bases not matched to a gene. The CDR3 spans 16 residues. CDR1 and CDR2 (germline): LNHDA, SQIVND (reference sequence). The CDR3 DNA reads TGTGCCAGTAGTACCACCCGACAGGGAACTAATGAAAAACTGTTTTTT. It encodes CASSTTRQGTNEKLFF.

The J gene is TRBJ1-2, the V gene TRBV4-3; D might be TRBD1 (5 bases). CDR3 length: 14 residues. Germline assignment: CDR1 LGHNA and CDR2 YSLEER. The ends were cut back, 0 bases at V and 5 bases at J, with 10 bases in the middle. The CDR3 spells CASSQDAGSYGYTF. The CDR3 nucleotides are TGCGCCAGCAGCCAAGATGCAGGGAGTTATGGCTACACCTTC.

The J gene is TRBJ1-1, the V gene TRBV5-5; no reliable D call. V was trimmed by 6 bases and J by 6 bases, leaving 18 bases between them. The length of the CDR3 is 14 residues. Germline assignment: CDR1 SGHKS and CDR2 YYEKEE (reference sequence). This CDR3 is CASTMGSHSAEAFF. The CDR3 bases are TGTGCCAGCACTATGGGCAGCCATTCCGCTGAAGCTTTCTTT.

The chain links TRBV15 to TRBJ2-7, with 8 positions matching TRBD2. Unmatched junction bases numbered 9, after V lost 6 bases and J lost 5 bases. The CDR3 is made up of 14 amino acids. CDR1 and CDR2 from the germline V gene are LNHNV and YYDKDF (reference sequence). The CDR3, as DNA: TGTGCCACCAGTCCGGGACTAGATACCCACGAGCAGTACTTC. Protein product: CATSPGLDTHEQYF.

The rearrangement uses TRBV5-6 and TRBJ2-7; D remains unclear. The V gene's germline CDR1 is SGHDT and CDR2 YYEEEE. With 0 bases removed from V and 2 bases from J, the gap between germline ends came to 9 bases. The CDR3 is 14 residues long. The CDR3 spells CASSLASFAYEQYF. CDR3 coding DNA: TGTGCCAGCAGCTTGGCCTCGTTCGCCTACGAGCAGTACTTC.

The chain recombines TRBV12-5 with TRBJ2-1; the D call may be TRBD1 or TRBD2 (5 bases each). CDR3 length equals 17 residues. The germline V gene has CDR1 LGHNT and CDR2 FRNRAP. Trimming removed 1 base from V and 10 bases from J, with 23 bases in between. The CDR3 is CASGLARSGTPMREQFF. Here the CDR3 DNA reads TGTGCTAGTGGTTTGGCCAGATCCGGGACCCCGATGAGGGAGCAGTTCTTC. Looking up the rest from reference TRBV12-5 and TRBJ2-1 gives the full variable domain: DARVTQTPRHKVTEMGQEVTMRCQPILGHNTVFWYRQTMMQGLELLAYFRNRAPLDDSGMPKDRFSAEMPDATLATLKIQPSEPRDSAVYFCASGLARSGTPMREQFFGPGTRLTVL.

The chain employs TRBV7-2 and TRBJ2-3; 9 bases agree with TRBD2. This CDR3 has 16 amino acids. The germline V gene encodes CDR1 SGHTA and CDR2 FQGNSA. V was clipped by 0 bases and J by 1 base; unmatched bases: 2. CDR3 in DNA: TGTGCCAGCAGCTTAGCCGGCGGGGGGGGCACAGATACGCAGTATTTT. This sequence encodes CASSLAGGGGTDTQYF.

This chain connects TRBV11-2 to TRBJ2-7; 10 nucleotides align to TRBD2. The CDR3 is made up of 15 amino acids. Germline values: CDR1 SGHAT, CDR2 FQNNGV. Losses at the gene ends were 5 bases for V and 2 bases for J; bases not matched to a gene: 6. CDR3: CASSEGLAGAYEQYF. DNA for the CDR3: TGTGCCAGCAGCGAGGGGCTAGCGGGGGCCTACGAGCAGTACTTC.

The J gene is TRBJ1-3, the V gene TRBV5-1; a possible D gene is TRBD1 (6 bases). The CDR3 loop spans 17 amino acids. V dropped 3 bases and J dropped 2 bases, with 18 bases sitting between them. Germline CDR1 and CDR2: SGHRS and YFSETQ. Here the CDR3 DNA reads TGCGCCAGCAGCTCCACTGGACAGTACCGTGCTGGAAACACCATATATTTT. Its translation: CASSSTGQYRAGNTIYF.

The chain couples TRBV2 to TRBJ2-7; perhaps TRBD2 as D (7 bases). This CDR3 region has 14 residues. Germline-derived CDR1 and CDR2 are SNHLY and FYNNEI. Trimming shortened V by 6 bases and J by 2 bases, and 14 bases separated the two germline ends. This chain's CDR3 is CASRAGATTYEQYF. CDR3 DNA: TGTGCCAGCAGGGCGGGGGCGACAACCTACGAGCAGTACTTC.

This clone was seen a few times. V gene TRBV13 combines with J gene TRBJ1-2; no definite D call. Germline loops: CDR1 PRHDT, CDR2 FYEKMQ (reference sequence). The CDR3 is 15 amino acids. The V gene lost 6 bases and the J gene lost 4 bases, with 18 bases spanning the gap. The CDR3 sequence is CASSPNEGSGYGYTF. In nucleotides, the CDR3 is TGTGCCAGCAGTCCTAACGAGGGATCGGGCTATGGCTACACCTTC.

This chain joins TRBV6-6 and TRBJ2-3, with TRBD1 as a possible D gene (5 bases). This CDR3 contains 13 residues. Germline V gives CDR1 MNHNY, CDR2 SVGAGI (reference sequence). V was pared by 2 bases and J by 4 bases, with 7 bases between. The CDR3 sequence: CASSYLGADTQYF. As DNA, the CDR3 is TGTGCCAGCAGTTACCTAGGGGCAGATACGCAGTATTTT.

The chain couples TRBV11-2 to TRBJ2-5; 8 bases match TRBD2. The CDR3 spans 14 residues. V shed 5 bases and J 1 base; nucleotides not matched to a gene: 3. CDR1 and CDR2 from the germline V gene are SGHAT and FQNNGV. The CDR3 DNA reads TGTGCCAGCAGCATTAGCGGGGCCCAAGAGACCCAGTACTTC. This codes for CASSISGAQETQYF.

This chain uses TRBV15 with TRBJ2-7; D remains unclear. Germline V CDR1 and CDR2: LNHNV, YYDKDF (reference sequence). The CDR3 covers 15 residues. The germline V and J ends were trimmed by 0 bases and 5 bases, with 14 bases remaining between them. CDR3 sequence: CATSRDLMSRDEQYF. The CDR3, as DNA: TGTGCCACCAGCAGAGACCTCATGAGTCGGGACGAGCAGTACTTC.

This clone was detected once. The chain is built from TRBV5-8 and TRBJ1-6; no firm D call. The CDR3 is 16 amino acids. CDR1 is SGHTS and CDR2 is YDEGEE in the germline V gene. V was pared by 2 bases and J by 8 bases, with 17 bases between. Here the CDR3 reads CASSLFRGETDSPLHF. The CDR3 DNA sequence: TGTGCCAGCAGCTTATTCCGCGGGGAGACTGATTCACCCCTCCACTTT.

The chain combines TRBV10-2 with TRBJ1-6; D is undetermined. Trimming pared 10 bases from V and 7 bases from J, leaving 14 bases between. CDR3 length: 13 amino acids. Germline values: CDR1 WSHSY, CDR2 SAAADI. The chain's CDR3 is CATAEGPNSPLHF. DNA of the CDR3: TGCGCCACAGCGGAGGGTCCGAATTCACCCCTCCACTTT.

This clone has a handful of counts. V is TRBV2 and J is TRBJ1-1; D remains unclear. Germline CDR1 SNHLY, CDR2 FYNNEI. Between the trimmed V and J ends, which lost 5 bases and 10 bases, there was a span of 11 bases. CDR3 length equals 11 residues. The CDR3, as DNA: TGTGCCAGCAGTCCAACCGCCCGAGCTTTCTTT. It codes for CASSPTARAFF.

The genes are TRBV19 and TRBJ1-1; D not certain. Trimming took 4 bases from V and 0 from J, leaving 12 bases between them. In germline, CDR1 is LNHDA, CDR2 SQIVND (reference sequence). The CDR3 is 15 amino acids. The CDR3 here is CASSTPGRMNTEAFF. The CDR3 nucleotides are TGTGCCAGTAGTACGCCCGGACGGATGAACACTGAAGCTTTCTTT.

The chain couples TRBV29-1 to TRBJ2-5; D is possibly TRBD2 (6 bases). V was cut by 6 bases and J by 5 bases, with 13 bases left in between. This CDR3 is 12 amino acids long. Looked up from germline, CDR1 is SQVTM and CDR2 is ANQGSEA. The CDR3 here is CSVTLGGETQYF. Written as DNA, the CDR3 is TGCAGCGTCACGCTTGGGGGGGAGACCCAGTACTTC. The full variable domain, rest sourced from reference TRBV29-1 and TRBJ2-5, is SAVISQKPSRDICQRGTSLTIQCQVDSQVTMMFWYRQQPGQSLTLIATANQGSEATYESGFVIDKFPISRPNLTFSTLTVSNMSPEDSSIYLCSVTLGGETQYFGPGTRLLVL.

This clone has just a few counts. The V and J genes are TRBV19 and TRBJ1-2; no clear D. The CDR3 sequence is 13 residues long. V gave up 1 base and J gave up 6 bases, with 9 bases separating them. Germline loops: CDR1 LNHDA, CDR2 SQIVND (reference sequence). Written as DNA, the CDR3 is TGTGCCAGTAGTATAGGCCAGTTCGATGGCTACACCTTC. Encoded protein: CASSIGQFDGYTF.

J is TRBJ1-2 and V is TRBV19; 7 nucleotides agree with TRBD1. CDR1 is LNHDA and CDR2 is SQIVND in the germline V gene (reference sequence). The CDR3 is 14 residues long. V trimming: 7 bases; J trimming: 2 bases; junction bases outside the gene matches: 7. The CDR3 DNA reads as TGTGCCAGTACCCGACAGGGCTCAAACTATGGCTACACCTTC. Residues: CASTRQGSNYGYTF. Complete variable domain (other parts from reference TRBV19 and TRBJ1-2): DGGITQSPKYLFRKEGQNVTLSCEQNLNHDAMYWYRQDPGQGLRLIYYSQIVNDFQKGDIAEGYSVSREKKESFPLTVTSAQKNPTAFYLCASTRQGSNYGYTFGSGTRLTVV.

The V and J genes are TRBV28 and TRBJ1-5; D not resolved. V was shortened by 4 bases and J by 5 bases, with 3 bases between the two germline ends. Germline V gene data show CDR1 as MDHEN and CDR2 as SYDVKM. The CDR3 sequence is 11 residues long. In nucleotides, the CDR3 is TGTGCCAGCAGTTCATATCAGCCCCAGCATTTT. Translation: CASSSYQPQHF.

A few counts support this clone. The rearrangement links TRBV6-1 to TRBJ1-2; a possible D gene is TRBD1 (5 bases). There are 15 residues in the CDR3. The V gene's germline CDR1 is MNHNS and CDR2 SASEGT. Trimming pared 2 bases from V and 7 bases from J, leaving 17 bases between. CDR3 nucleotides: TGTGCCAGCAGTGAAAGGTTAAGAGGGGTGGGTGGCTACACCTTC. This codes for CASSERLRGVGGYTF.

This sequence joins TRBV27 and TRBJ2-4, with TRBD2 matching 12 bases. CDR3 length equals 16 residues. CDR1 MNHEY and CDR2 SMNVEV come from the germline V gene (reference sequence). The ends lost 5 bases at V and 2 bases at J; junction bases unmatched: 4. The CDR3 DNA sequence: TGTGCCAGCAGTCCTAGCGGGGGGGCCTCCAAAAACATTCAGTACTTC. It is translated as CASSPSGGASKNIQYF.